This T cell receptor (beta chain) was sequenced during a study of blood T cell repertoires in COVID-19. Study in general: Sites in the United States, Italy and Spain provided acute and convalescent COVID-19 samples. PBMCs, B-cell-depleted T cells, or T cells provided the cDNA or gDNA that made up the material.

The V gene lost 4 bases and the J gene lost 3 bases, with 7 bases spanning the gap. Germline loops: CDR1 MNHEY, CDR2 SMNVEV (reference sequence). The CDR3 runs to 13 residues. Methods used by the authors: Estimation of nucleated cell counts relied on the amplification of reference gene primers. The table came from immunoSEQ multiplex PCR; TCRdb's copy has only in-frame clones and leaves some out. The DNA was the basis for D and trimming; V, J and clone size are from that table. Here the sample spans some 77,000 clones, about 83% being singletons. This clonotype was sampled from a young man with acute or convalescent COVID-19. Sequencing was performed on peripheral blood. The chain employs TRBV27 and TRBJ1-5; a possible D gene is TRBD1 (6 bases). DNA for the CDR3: TGTGCCAGCAGTTACAGGGACAATCAGCCCCAGCATTTT. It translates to CASSYRDNQPQHF.